The clone carrying this TCR beta chain appeared a few times. The antigen remains unidentified. This sample was included in a study of identical twins. MiXCR, applied by TCRdb to the 5' RACE reads, yields one record per CDR3 protein. This sample has nearly 900,000 distinct CDR3 sequences, with about 12% found just once. Germline V gives CDR1 DFQATT, CDR2 SNEGSKA (reference sequence). This CDR3 has 15 amino acids. The V and J ends lost 2 bases and 3 bases respectively, with 16 bases between them. Findings of the study overall: Within monozygotic twins, out-of-frame TCR alpha sharing was underestimated by the models. An excess of low generation probability was shown by twin-shared out-of-frame alpha sequences. Carriage of fewer insertions was seen in abundant cord blood beta clonotypes, whereas memory repertoires showed none. Invariant MAIT and iNKT cells could partly confound zero-insertion analyses.

The same data also contributed to another study, on yellow fever vaccine responses in identical twins.

This TCR was sampled from a woman aged 18-29 years in good health. This chain uses TRBV20-1 with TRBJ2-5, with D hard to call. The sequenced material came from PBMCs. The CDR3 reads CSARPGRSSEETQYF. CDR3 in DNA: TGCAGTGCTAGACCTGGCAGATCGTCGGAAGAGACCCAGTACTTC.